The clone carrying this TCR beta chain was found a few times. Its antigen remains unidentified. V lost 3 bases, J lost 5 bases, and 9 bases stayed unmatched. The germline V gene encodes CDR1 SGHAT and CDR2 FQNNGV. This CDR3 contains 15 residues. The sample is drawn from a study of T cell repertoires in cytomegalovirus infection. Across the whole study: Selected CMV epitopes included recently identified HLA-C-restricted ones as well as well-studied HLA-B-restricted ones. Indicated by public TCR beta signatures were CMV infection and matching HLA type. Study observations and caveats: CMV-specific TCR beta clonotypes restricted by HLA-C were the ones dominating the ex vivo response.

TCRdb recomputed calls from the reads with MiXCR, one row per CDR3 protein. The sample holds about 570,000 distinct CDR3 sequences, about 39% seen once. The sequencing used cultured PBMCs, collected from culture after CMV antigen stimulation. The TCR comes from a human donor in good health (CMV status not recorded). Some clones in this sample may be carry-over from other donors' samples. This chain links TRBV11-2 with TRBJ2-7; TRBD1 aligns across 8 bases. The CDR3 DNA follows: TGTGCCAGCAGCTTCCTTGGGACAGGTAGCCACGAGCAGTACTTC. It translates to CASSFLGTGSHEQYF. Supplemented by reference TRBV11-2 and TRBJ2-7, the full variable domain reads EAGVAQSPRYKIIEKRQSVAFWCNPISGHATLYWYQQILGQGPKLLIQFQNNGVVDDSQLPKDRFSAERLKGVDSTLKIQPAKLEDSAVYLCASSFLGTGSHEQYFGPGTRLTVT.